This record concerns one T cell receptor beta chain sequence. Its antigen is unidentified. This record comes from a study of cytomegalovirus exposure and HLA in healthy donors. General study results and limits: More clonal expansion characterized HLA-associated TCR beta chains than equally common others in a later analysis.

PCR was performed using 60 Vbeta and 13 Jbeta primers. Profiling relied on immunoSEQ multiplex PCR, and the TCRdb table lists in-frame clones only, not all of them. The data show more than 85,000 clones, less than 85% seen once. Looked up from germline, CDR1 is SGHVS and CDR2 is FNYEAQ. The CDR3 runs 15 residues. Trimming shortened V by 1 base and J by 0 bases, and 7 bases separated the two germline ends. Healthy people donating bone marrow made up the donors. The material sequenced was PBMCs. This sequence joins TRBV7-6 and TRBJ2-1; D remains unclear. The clonotype was recovered from a middle-aged man in good health and CMV-seropositive. CDR3 region: CASSLEVASYNEQFF. The CDR3 coding sequence is TGTGCCAGCAGCTTAGAGGTAGCCTCCTACAATGAGCAGTTCTTC.